Included here is one T cell receptor (beta chain) sequence, with context. Its antigen is as yet unknown. From germline, CDR1 is MDHEN and CDR2 SYDVKM. CDR3 length equals 15 residues. The V and J ends lost 3 bases and 4 bases, in that order; junction bases with no gene match: 4. This specimen comes from a study of T cell repertoires in cytomegalovirus infection. Across the study: The authors relied on CMV epitopes, both recently identified HLA-C-restricted and well-studied HLA-B-restricted.

TCRdb fed the reads into MiXCR, producing one record per CDR3 protein. The sample includes about 330,000 distinct CDR3 sequences, approximately 30% seen only once; the top ten take about 13%. The sequencing used cultured PBMCs, collected from culture after CMV antigen stimulation. This TCR came from a human donor in good health (CMV status not recorded). Some clones in this sample may be carry-over from other donors' samples. The chain couples TRBV28 to TRBJ2-2; TRBD1 matches at 8 bases. The CDR3 protein is CASSFWTGSTGELFF. In DNA form, the CDR3 reads TGTGCCAGCAGTTTTTGGACAGGGTCCACCGGGGAGCTGTTTTTT.